Presented here are 31 T cell receptor beta chains from one specimen sequenced in a study of regulatory T cells in long-lasting Graves disease. Both iRepertoire HTBI primers and Arm-PCR of CDR3 regions were used to build the TCR beta libraries. A single record per CDR3 protein comes from TCRdb applying MiXCR to the multiplex PCR reads. The top ten clones hold 7.8% of a sample with roughly 410,000 distinct CDR3 sequences, approximately 15% of them seen once. Indicated time point: newly diagnosed GD, antithyroid drugs for less than 3 months. From RNA extracted from PBMCs, the TCR library was made. The data also belong to a second study, concerning T cells in Graves' hyperthyroidism and ophthalmopathy.

Material: peripheral blood mononuclear cells (PBMCs), obtained at new diagnosis, from a patient treated with antithyroid drugs. The receptors were sampled from a woman aged 35 to 49 with Graves disease.

This clonotype was counted between two and nine times. The chain combines TRBV29-1 with TRBJ2-1; weak D call: TRBD2 (7 bases). Germline V gene data show CDR1 as SQVTM and CDR2 as ANQGSEA. Trimming cost V 0 bases and J 2 bases, with 17 bases left between them. The CDR3 extends over 17 amino acids. The CDR3 region is CSVEDLVRGRAYNEQFF. As DNA, the CDR3 is TGCAGCGTTGAAGATCTGGTGCGGGGGCGTGCCTACAATGAGCAGTTCTTC.

The rearrangement links TRBV30 to TRBJ2-7; the match to TRBD2 covers 9 bases. This CDR3 region has 14 residues. V shed 5 bases and J 2 bases; nucleotides not matched to a gene: 7. Looked up from germline, CDR1 is GTSNPN and CDR2 is SVGIG (reference sequence). CDR3 sequence reads: CAWALAGQPYEQYF. The CDR3 nucleotides are TGTGCCTGGGCCCTAGCGGGGCAACCCTACGAGCAGTACTTC.

In this sample, this clonotype turned up many times. The CDR3 reads CASSFASGADTQYF. In DNA, the CDR3 is TGCGCCAGCAGCTTTGCCTCCGGGGCAGATACGCAGTATTTT. The chain joins TRBV5-1 to TRBJ2-3; perhaps TRBD2 as D (5 bases). The CDR3 covers 14 residues. From germline, CDR1 is SGHRS and CDR2 YFSETQ. The V and J ends lost 2 bases and 4 bases respectively, with 11 bases between them.

The chain has TRBV9 and TRBJ2-4, with D perhaps being TRBD1 or TRBD2 (5 bases each). Germline-derived CDR1 and CDR2 are SGDLS and YYNGEE. Trimming removed 2 bases from V and 5 bases from J, with 11 bases in between. The CDR3 is 14 amino acids. CDR3 amino acids: CASSVRGTENIQYF. CDR3 DNA: TGTGCCAGCAGCGTGAGGGGTACGGAAAACATTCAGTACTTC.

This clonotype was picked up many times. The V call is TRBV10-3, the J call TRBJ1-5; weak D call: TRBD1 (5 bases). The germline V gene encodes CDR1 ENHRY and CDR2 SYGVKD. CDR3 length: 16 residues. The V and J ends lost 0 bases and 1 base respectively, with 10 bases between them. The CDR3 nucleotides read TGTGCCATCAGTGAGTCGGGGGTCGGAAGCAATCAGCCCCAGCATTTT. Translated: CAISESGVGSNQPQHF.

The chain carries TRBV6-2 or TRBV6-3 and TRBJ2-5; D might be TRBD2 (8 bases). The end of the DNA fits TRBJ2-1 better, so the J call may be wrong. Germline-derived CDR1 and CDR2 are MNHEY and SVGEGT. The CDR3 consists of 14 residues. CDR3 amino acids: CASRDREGAYEQFF. For the CDR3, the DNA is TGTGCCAGCAGAGATCGGGAGGGGGCCTACGAGCAGTTCTTC.

The V gene is TRBV7-2, the J gene TRBJ2-7, with D perhaps assigned TRBD1 or TRBD2 (5 bases each). CDR3 length equals 14 residues. The V and J ends lost 5 bases and 3 bases respectively, with 14 bases between them. Germline lookup yields CDR1 SGHTA and CDR2 FQGNSA. Here the CDR3 reads CASSGRLGDYEQYF. In DNA, the CDR3 is TGTGCCAGCAGCGGAAGGCTGGGGGACTACGAGCAGTACTTC.

This clonotype was seen at least ten times. V and J are TRBV28 and TRBJ2-7; 16 bases are a match to TRBD2. Germline CDR1 is MDHEN and CDR2 is SYDVKM. Trimming at V came to 7 bases and at J to 0 bases, leaving 18 bases not matched to a gene. The CDR3 totals 21 residues. The CDR3 region is CASTLSPRGGLAGGSSYEQYF. The DNA for the CDR3 is TGTGCCAGCACACTTTCCCCCCGCGGGGGACTAGCGGGAGGGAGCTCCTACGAGCAGTACTTC.

The table lists this clonotype with a few counts. The genes are TRBV29-1 and TRBJ1-6; perhaps TRBD1 as D (5 bases). Germline-derived CDR1 and CDR2 are SQVTM and ANQGSEA. The CDR3 is 13 amino acids. V was pared by 5 bases and J by 9 bases, with 14 bases between. CDR3 protein: CSVTAREGSPLHF. CDR3 nucleotide sequence: TGCAGCGTTACCGCCAGGGAGGGTTCACCCCTCCACTTT.

This clonotype was counted ten times or more. The rearrangement uses TRBV5-1 and TRBJ2-7; no reliable D call. With 0 bases removed from V and 5 bases from J, the gap between germline ends came to 12 bases. From germline, CDR1 is SGHRS and CDR2 YFSETQ. This CDR3 has 14 residues. DNA of the CDR3: TGCGCCAGCAGCTTGGACGGGCCTTTCGACGAGCAGTACTTC. This codes for CASSLDGPFDEQYF.

Ten or more counts support this clonotype. The chain carries TRBV6-1 and TRBJ2-5; TRBD2 might be the D (7 bases). This CDR3 has 13 amino acids. V lost 3 bases and J lost 5, with 10 bases in between. Germline V gene sequence: CDR1 MNHNS, CDR2 SASEGT. In nucleotides, the CDR3 is TGTGCCAGCAGTGAGGGGGGGGCGGAGACCCAGTACTTC. Its protein product is CASSEGGAETQYF.

V is TRBV7-9 and J is TRBJ2-7; 13 bases agree with TRBD2. Germline CDR1 and CDR2: SEHNR and FQNEAQ (reference sequence). Trimming cost V 5 bases and J 4 bases; bases outside gene matches: 11. The CDR3 totals 17 residues. CDR3 coding DNA: TGTGCCAGCAGCCCGAGGACTAGCGGGAGAGGTCTGTACGAGCAGTACTTC. Translated, it gives CASSPRTSGRGLYEQYF.

At least ten counts were recorded for this clonotype. V and J are TRBV6-2 or TRBV6-3 and TRBJ2-1; no reliable D call. CDR3 size: 14 residues. Germline values: CDR1 MNHEY, CDR2 SVGEGT. Trimming removed 8 bases from V and 2 bases from J, with 13 bases in between. The CDR3 DNA sequence: TGTGCCAGCGCTCCGGGCTGGACCTACAATGAGCAGTTCTTC. Amino acid sequence: CASAPGWTYNEQFF.

This clonotype was detected many times. The chain links TRBV28 to TRBJ1-6; 8 nucleotides line up with TRBD1. Per the germline V gene, CDR1 is MDHEN and CDR2 is SYDVKM. J lost 9 bases, V lost 6 bases, and 4 bases had no gene match. CDR3 length equals 13 residues. The CDR3 reads CASRSGGFSPLHF. The CDR3 DNA is TGTGCCAGCAGATCAGGGGGCTTTTCACCCCTCCACTTT.

The chain joins TRBV10-3 to TRBJ2-3, with 12 positions matching TRBD2. Germline CDR1 is ENHRY and CDR2 is SYGVKD. CDR3 size: 15 residues. The ends lost 6 bases at V and 3 bases at J; junction bases unmatched: 4. The CDR3 region is CAIRASGRETDTQYF. The CDR3 DNA reads as TGTGCCATCAGGGCTAGCGGGAGGGAGACAGATACGCAGTATTTT.

The gene calls are TRBV4-3 and TRBJ2-7; either TRBD1 or TRBD2 may fit D (6 bases each). V lost 2 bases to trimming and J lost 3 bases, with 14 bases between them. CDR3 length equals 15 residues. The germline CDR1 and CDR2 sequences are LGHNA and YSLEER. The CDR3 is CASSQSRGGLYEQYF. CDR3 nucleotide sequence: TGCGCCAGCAGCCAATCGAGAGGGGGGCTCTACGAGCAGTACTTC.

This sequence joins TRBV12-3 or TRBV12-4 and TRBJ2-1; maybe TRBD2 (6 bases). The germline V and J ends were trimmed by 6 bases and 9 bases, with 21 bases remaining between them. The CDR3 contains 15 residues. CDR3: CASSRGRDSRGEQFF. The CDR3 nucleotides read TGTGCCAGCAGCCGAGGCCGGGACTCACGGGGTGAGCAGTTCTTC.

The V call is TRBV3-1, the J call TRBJ1-2; D gene ambiguous. The CDR3 has 13 residues. Germline CDR1 and CDR2: LGHDT and YNNKEL (reference sequence). V was pared by 8 bases and J by 5 bases, with 15 bases between. CDR3 sequence: CASGPGRSYGYTF. For the CDR3, the DNA is TGTGCCAGCGGTCCCGGACGGAGTTATGGCTACACCTTC.

This clonotype was observed many times. The chain carries TRBV10-2 and TRBJ2-7, with 8 positions matching TRBD1. Losses at the gene ends were 8 bases for V and 4 bases for J; bases not matched to a gene: 10. The length of the CDR3 is 14 residues. CDR1 is WSHSY, CDR2 SAAADI, per germline. The CDR3 DNA follows: TGCGCCAGCCAAGGTGTCGGACAGGGTTACGAGCAGTACTTC. Protein: CASQGVGQGYEQYF.

This clonotype was detected only a few times. The chain couples TRBV15 to TRBJ1-4; TRBD1 agrees at 8 bases. This CDR3 is 15 amino acids long. V was clipped by 0 bases and J by 6 bases; unmatched bases: 3. Germline lookup yields CDR1 LNHNV and CDR2 YYDKDF (reference sequence). This CDR3 is CATSRDRGRHEKLFF. The DNA of the CDR3 is TGTGCCACCAGCAGAGACAGGGGGCGTCATGAAAAACTGTTTTTT.

This clonotype was seen many times. The chain couples TRBV28 to TRBJ1-2, with D unclear. Germline V lookup: CDR1 MDHEN, CDR2 SYDVKM. V was cut by 3 bases and J by 6 bases, with 8 bases left in between. CDR3 length: 12 amino acids. The CDR3 nucleotides are TGTGCCAGCAGTTTTGGCAGAGATGGCTACACCTTC. Translating gives CASSFGRDGYTF.

This clonotype was counted only a few times. This chain links TRBV20-1 with TRBJ2-5; possible D gene TRBD1, 5 bases. The CDR3 has 13 residues. Trimming cost V 6 bases and J 6 bases, with 17 bases left between them. Germline V gene data show CDR1 as DFQATT and CDR2 as SNEGSKA (reference sequence). The CDR3 reads CSAESQGSKTQYF. The DNA of the CDR3 is TGCAGTGCGGAGAGTCAGGGTTCGAAGACCCAGTACTTC.

Many counts were recorded for this clonotype. J is TRBJ2-3 and V is TRBV28, with 7 bases identical to TRBD1. Trimming at V came to 6 bases and at J to 4 bases, leaving 7 bases not matched to a gene. This CDR3 has 14 amino acids. Germline-derived CDR1 and CDR2 are MDHEN and SYDVKM. The CDR3 bases are TGTGCCAGCAGCCCCCCGGGACAGCCAGATACGCAGTATTTT. Amino acid sequence: CASSPPGQPDTQYF.

As for this clonotype: This may arise from a read error, as a much more abundant clone is one base away. The V and J genes are TRBV29-1 and TRBJ2-1, with 7 bases identical to TRBD2. The germline V gene has CDR1 SQVTM and CDR2 ANQGSEA. This CDR3 contains 13 residues. CDR3 amino acids: CSVLARDYNEQLF. The CDR3 bases are TGCAGCGTACTAGCGCGAGACTACAATGAGCAGCTCTTC.

The sample holds many counts of this clonotype. V and J are TRBV7-9 and TRBJ1-1; perhaps TRBD1 as D (6 bases). V lost 4 bases and J 1 base, leaving 19 bases between the germline ends. Germline V CDR1 and CDR2: SEHNR, FQNEAQ (reference sequence). This CDR3 is 17 amino acids long. The CDR3 sequence: CASSSPQTRDTNTEAFF. The CDR3 DNA follows: TGTGCCAGCAGCTCACCTCAAACCCGGGACACGAACACTGAAGCTTTCTTT.

The rearrangement joins TRBV20-1 to TRBJ2-3, with no clear D. V lost 0 bases and J lost 0, with 10 bases in between. This CDR3 is 15 amino acids long. Looked up from germline, CDR1 is DFQATT and CDR2 is SNEGSKA (reference sequence). CDR3 DNA: TGCAGTGCTAGAGATCACCGGGCTAGCACAGATACGCAGTATTTT. Translated, it gives CSARDHRASTDTQYF.

This clonotype showed up many times. V usage is TRBV6-5 and J usage is TRBJ2-2; 12 bases fit TRBD2. The CDR3 is made up of 19 amino acids. The junction had 12 bases not matched to a gene; V was cut back by 2 bases and J by 5 bases. The germline CDR1 and CDR2 sequences are MNHEY and SVGAGI. CDR3 region: CASSYANRLAGAWTGELFF. The CDR3 bases are TGTGCCAGCAGTTACGCAAACAGACTAGCGGGAGCTTGGACCGGGGAGCTGTTTTTT.

This clonotype appeared many times. The chain recombines TRBV2 with TRBJ1-2, with D possibly being TRBD1 (5 bases). V lost 6 bases to trimming and J lost 6 bases, with 8 bases between them. Germline CDR1 reads SNHLY; CDR2 reads FYNNEI. The CDR3 runs to 11 residues. CDR3 nucleotides: TGTGCCAGCAGGGGACTAAATGGCTACACCTTC. This gives the protein CASRGLNGYTF. Using reference TRBV2 and TRBJ1-2 for the parts outside the CDR3, the full variable domain is EPEVTQTPSHQVTQMGQEVILRCVPISNHLYFYWYRQILGQKVEFLVSFYNNEISEKSEIFDDQFSVERPDGSNFTLKIRSTKLEDSAMYFCASRGLNGYTFGSGTRLTVV.

This clonotype has more than one count but fewer than ten. The DNA of the CDR3 is TGCGCCAGCAGCCGGCGGGCAGGGGGCGACACTGAAGCTTTCTTT. It is translated as CASSRRAGGDTEAFF. V and J are TRBV4-3 and TRBJ1-1; 8 bases fit TRBD1. The V segment lost 4 bases and the J segment 3 bases; nucleotides outside the gene matches: 7. The V gene's germline CDR1 is LGHNA and CDR2 YSLEER. This CDR3 is 15 amino acids long.

This rearrangement joins TRBV18 to TRBJ2-2; TRBD2 aligns across 11 bases. The CDR3 spans 15 residues. The germline CDR1 and CDR2 sequences are KGHSH and LQKENI. V trimming: 10 bases; J trimming: 5 bases; junction bases outside the gene matches: 9. CDR3 bases: TGTGCCACCCGGAGGCTAGCGGGAGGAACCGGGGAGCTGTTTTTT. This sequence encodes CATRRLAGGTGELFF. Filled out from reference TRBV18 and TRBJ2-2, the complete variable domain reads NAGVMQNPRHLVRRRGQEARLRCSPMKGHSHVYWYRQLPEEGLKFMVYLQKENIIDESGMPKERFSAEFPKEGPSILRIQQVVRGDSAAYFCATRRLAGGTGELFFGEGSRLTVL.

In regard to this clonotype: The junction does not match germline at one end; this may be a read error. J is TRBJ2-1 and V is TRBV25-1; 8 bases are shared with TRBD2. From germline, CDR1 is MGHDK and CDR2 SYGVNS. The CDR3 totals 16 residues. In nucleotides, the CDR3 is TGTGCCAGCAGTGACGGGGGGGTACCGGGCTACAATGGGCAGTTCTTC. This sequence encodes CASSDGGVPGYNGQFF. Complete variable domain (other parts from reference TRBV25-1 and TRBJ2-1): EADIYQTPRYLVIGTGKKITLECSQTMGHDKMYWYQQDPGMELHLIHYSYGVNSTEKGDLSSESTVSRIRTEHFPLTLESARPSHTSQYLCASSDGGVPGYNGQFFGPGTRLTVL.